The rows below give T cell receptor beta chains drawn from one sample of a study of T cells after yellow fever vaccination. Each CDR3 protein gets one entry after TCRdb re-called the 5' RACE reads with MiXCR. Of approximately 300,000 distinct CDR3 sequences listed, over 10% were seen once; the top ten hold 0.4% to 0.55%. Sequenced material: CD4+ T cells sorted from PBMCs, taken 45 days after the yellow fever booster vaccination. These receptors all come from a man aged 25 to 40 who received the YFV17D yellow fever vaccine. Both conserved end residues are part of each CDR3. Each record gives: clone size, D gene, J gene, V gene, CDR3 DNA, CDR3 protein. A D gene is named only where the DNA matches it firmly. Only part of the rows carry a size: once, few, many, or a class if the clone is expanded.

clone_size: -
d_call: -
j_call: TRBJ2-7
v_call: TRBV21-1
cdr3_nt: TGTGCCAGCAGCCGATCCGGGACCCACGGTGTCCACGAGCAGTACTTC
cdr3_aa: CASSRSGTHGVHEQYF

clone_size: -
d_call: -
j_call: TRBJ2-7
v_call: TRBV20-1
cdr3_nt: TGCAGTGCACAAGGGCGTCGGGACTCCAACTACGAGCAGTACTTC
cdr3_aa: CSAQGRRDSNYEQYF

clone_size: many
d_call: -
j_call: TRBJ2-1
v_call: TRBV5-1
cdr3_nt: TGCGCCAGCAGCTTGTGGCAGGGTGAGCAGTTCTTC
cdr3_aa: CASSLWQGEQFF

clone_size: few
d_call: TRBD1
j_call: TRBJ2-2
v_call: TRBV20-1
cdr3_nt: TGCAGTGCTAGGGGGACAGCGAACACCGGGGAGCTGTTTTTT
cdr3_aa: CSARGTANTGELFF

clone_size: -
d_call: -
j_call: TRBJ2-2
v_call: TRBV11-2
cdr3_nt: TGTGCCAGCTCGGGGGAGCATTTTACCGGGGAGCTGTTTTTT
cdr3_aa: CASSGEHFTGELFF

clone_size: -
d_call: -
j_call: TRBJ1-5
v_call: TRBV6-1
cdr3_nt: TGTGCCAGCAGGGAGGGGGGGGTTAGCAATCAGCCCCAGCATTTT
cdr3_aa: CASREGGVSNQPQHF

clone_size: -
d_call: TRBD1
j_call: TRBJ1-5
v_call: TRBV5-1
cdr3_nt: TGCGCCAGCAGTTTACAGGGGTGGCAGCCCCAGCATTTT
cdr3_aa: CASSLQGWQPQHF

clone_size: -
d_call: TRBD2
j_call: TRBJ2-1
v_call: TRBV4-3
cdr3_nt: TGCGCCAGCGGGGAGGGCTCCTACAATGAGCAGTTCTTC
cdr3_aa: CASGEGSYNEQFF

clone_size: few
d_call: -
j_call: TRBJ2-6
v_call: TRBV5-1
cdr3_nt: TGCGCCAGCAGCTTTGCGGTTTCTGGGGCCAACGTCCTGACTTTC
cdr3_aa: CASSFAVSGANVLTF

clone_size: few
d_call: -
j_call: TRBJ2-1
v_call: TRBV7-2
cdr3_nt: TGTGCCAGCAGATCTGACTACAATGAGCAGTTCTTC
cdr3_aa: CASRSDYNEQFF

clone_size: few
d_call: -
j_call: TRBJ2-2
v_call: TRBV20-1
cdr3_nt: TGCAGTGCTAGAGATAGGTCTCTTCGGGAGAGCACCGGGGAGCTGTTTTTT
cdr3_aa: CSARDRSLRESTGELFF

clone_size: -
d_call: -
j_call: TRBJ2-4
v_call: TRBV20-1
cdr3_nt: TGCAGTGCTAGAGGTCCAGACTCGACACCTCAGTACTTC
cdr3_aa: CSARGPDSTPQYF

clone_size: -
d_call: TRBD1
j_call: TRBJ1-4
v_call: TRBV12-3/TRBV12-4
cdr3_nt: TGTGCCAGCAGAAGACAGGGGATTAATGAAAAACTGTTTTTT
cdr3_aa: CASRRQGINEKLFF

clone_size: few
d_call: -
j_call: TRBJ1-5
v_call: TRBV4-3
cdr3_nt: TGCGCCAGCAGCCAAGGCGTCCCTGGACAGAGGAATCAGCCCCAGCATTTT
cdr3_aa: CASSQGVPGQRNQPQHF